A single sample is the source of the 27 T cell receptor beta chains below, sequenced in a study of human T cells and chemical hapten exposure. This sample's time point: pre-sensitization, week 0. Treatment specified: therapeutic diphenylcyclopropenone sensitization with weekly scalp DPC. TCRdb re-called the RACE reads with MiXCR, one entry per CDR3 protein. Of around 300,000 distinct CDR3 sequences listed, around 7.7% are singletons. Material: whole blood, obtained in connection with sensitization to the hapten diphenylcyclopropenone (DPC). These receptor sequences come from a man between 18 and 35 years old with alopecia areata. Some clones in this sample may be carry-over from other donors' samples.

This clonotype showed up just a few times. The V call is TRBV24-1, the J call TRBJ2-7; 12 nucleotides match TRBD1. After removal of 3 bases from V and 6 bases from J, the junction contained 2 bases not matched to a gene. Germline V gene data show CDR1 as KGHDR and CDR2 as SFDVKD. CDR3 length equals 14 residues. This chain's CDR3 is CATSDGTGGGEQYV. DNA for the CDR3: TGTGCCACCAGTGATGGGACAGGGGGCGGCGAGCAGTACGTC.

The table lists this clonotype with a few counts. V gene TRBV6-2 or TRBV6-3 combines with J gene TRBJ1-1; 7 nucleotides line up with TRBD1. Germline assignment: CDR1 MNHEY and CDR2 SVGEGT. Trimming at V came to 5 bases and at J to 0 bases, leaving 9 bases not matched to a gene. The length of the CDR3 is 16 residues. The CDR3 here is CASSPRPGQMNTEAFF. The CDR3 DNA sequence: TGTGCCAGCAGTCCAAGGCCGGGACAGATGAACACTGAAGCTTTCTTT.

This clonotype was seen repeatedly, ten times or more. The V gene is TRBV28, the J gene TRBJ2-1; TRBD2 agrees at 9 bases. CDR1 is MDHEN, CDR2 SYDVKM, per germline. The CDR3 covers 14 residues. The trim removed 6 bases at V and 3 bases at J, leaving 3 bases unmatched. Here the CDR3 reads CASRSGGNYNEQFF. CDR3 nucleotides: TGTGCCAGCAGGAGCGGGGGGAACTACAATGAGCAGTTCTTC.

The CDR3 DNA reads as TGTGCCACCAGTGATTTGAAGAGCGGGGGGCCCTCCCGCTCCTACGAGCAGTACGTC. Protein sequence: CATSDLKSGGPSRSYEQYV. The rearrangement uses TRBV24-1 and TRBJ2-7; 9 bases match TRBD2. Germline V lookup: CDR1 KGHDR, CDR2 SFDVKD. The J segment lost 0 bases and the V segment lost 0 bases, leaving 11 bases of the junction unmatched. The length of the CDR3 is 19 residues.

The gene calls are TRBV5-6 and TRBJ2-2; 7 positions agree with TRBD1. Germline V lookup: CDR1 SGHDT, CDR2 YYEEEE. J gave up 3 bases and V 4 bases, and 6 bases lay outside the gene matches. CDR3 length: 15 residues. The CDR3 loop reads CASSRDSRDTGELFF. The CDR3 nucleotides read TGTGCCAGCAGCCGGGACAGCCGGGACACCGGGGAGCTGTTTTTT.

This clonotype was found a few times. The chain couples TRBV15 to TRBJ2-2; D possibly uses TRBD1 or TRBD2 (5 bases each). Trimming took off 5 bases at V and 5 bases at J, with 18 bases between the two ends. The CDR3 covers 16 residues. Germline values: CDR1 LNHNV, CDR2 YYDKDF (reference sequence). The CDR3 here is CATSAPPRGGTGELFF. CDR3 nucleotides: TGTGCCACCAGCGCCCCTCCGAGGGGCGGAACCGGGGAGCTGTTTTTT. Combining the CDR3 with reference TRBV15 and TRBJ2-2 gives the whole variable domain DAMVIQNPRYQVTQFGKPVTLSCSQTLNHNVMYWYQQKSSQAPKLLFHYYDKDFNNEADTPDNFQSRRPNTSFCFLDIRSPGLGDTAMYLCATSAPPRGGTGELFFGEGSRLTVL.

The J gene is TRBJ1-5, the V gene TRBV6-1; 7 nucleotides match TRBD1. The CDR3 has 19 residues. Germline loops: CDR1 MNHNS, CDR2 SASEGT. The V and J ends lost 3 bases and 0 bases, in that order; junction bases with no gene match: 14. CDR3 protein: CASSDRFGTVEYSNQPQHF. Here the CDR3 DNA reads TGTGCCAGCAGTGATCGTTTCGGGACAGTGGAATATAGCAATCAGCCCCAGCATTTT.

This clonotype was seen a handful of times. The CDR3 spells CASENGQGTSNYGYTF. CDR3 bases: TGTGCCAGCGAAAACGGACAGGGGACTTCTAACTATGGCTACACCTTC. The chain employs TRBV7-9 and TRBJ1-2; 9 nucleotides line up with TRBD1. CDR1 is SEHNR, CDR2 FQNEAQ, per germline (reference sequence). The CDR3 loop spans 16 amino acids. Trimming removed 8 bases from V and 0 bases from J; junction bases left unmatched: 10.

There are a few counts of this clonotype. The V and J genes are TRBV5-1 and TRBJ2-5; 16 nucleotides line up with TRBD2. The CDR3 is made up of 17 amino acids. Germline loops: CDR1 SGHRS, CDR2 YFSETQ. V gave up 2 bases and J gave up 5 bases; unmatched junction bases: 6. In nucleotides, the CDR3 is TGCGCCAGCAGCTTTCCGGGACTAGCGGGGGGGCCCGAGACCCAGTACTTC. Amino acid sequence: CASSFPGLAGGPETQYF. The full variable domain, rest sourced from reference TRBV5-1 and TRBJ2-5, is KAGVTQTPRYLIKTRGQQVTLSCSPISGHRSVSWYQQTPGQGLQFLFEYFSETQRNKGNFPGRFSGRQFSNSRSEMNVSTLELGDSALYLCASSFPGLAGGPETQYFGPGTRLLVL.

This clonotype was counted a few times. The chain has TRBV12-3 or TRBV12-4 and TRBJ1-1; 8 nucleotides agree with TRBD1. V shed 6 bases and J 0 bases; nucleotides not matched to a gene: 6. CDR3 length equals 15 residues. The CDR3 loop is CASRSGTGMNTEAFF. The CDR3 nucleotides are TGTGCCAGCAGATCCGGGACAGGAATGAACACTGAAGCTTTCTTT.

There are many counts of this clonotype. V gene TRBV4-3 combines with J gene TRBJ1-2; D is unclear. There are 16 residues in the CDR3. Trimming removed 0 bases from V and 0 bases from J, with 11 bases in between. Germline values: CDR1 LGHNA, CDR2 YSLEER. The CDR3, as DNA: TGCGCCAGCAGCCAAGACATTTGGCAGTCTAACTATGGCTACACCTTC. Its protein is CASSQDIWQSNYGYTF.

This clonotype turned up a few times. The chain recombines TRBV28 with TRBJ2-3; 9 bases agree with TRBD1. V lost 4 bases to trimming and J lost 7 bases; unmatched junction nucleotides: 9. Germline values: CDR1 MDHEN, CDR2 SYDVKM. The CDR3 has 15 amino acids. The CDR3 sequence is CASSSGTGMRHTQYF. The DNA for the CDR3 is TGTGCCAGCAGTTCCGGGACAGGGATGCGCCATACGCAGTATTTT.

As for this clonotype: A much more abundant neighbour one base away suggests this may be a read error. This rearrangement joins TRBV2 to TRBJ1-2; D unresolved. The germline CDR1 and CDR2 sequences are SNHLY and FYNNEI. The CDR3 is 11 residues long. CDR3 in DNA: TGTGCCTTAACCCGGCTCTATGACTACACCTTC. Translating it yields CALTRLYDYTF.

The sample holds a few counts of this clonotype. The chain employs TRBV29-1 and TRBJ2-1, with 7 bases that match TRBD2. The germline V gene encodes CDR1 SQVTM and CDR2 ANQGSEA. The CDR3 runs 15 residues. The V gene end was trimmed by 1 base and the J gene end by 6 bases; junction bases not matched to a gene: 9. CDR3 protein: CSVEGERGSGNEQFF. CDR3 DNA sequence: TGCAGCGTTGAAGGGGAGCGGGGTTCGGGCAATGAGCAGTTCTTC.

The J gene is TRBJ1-4, the V gene TRBV3-1, with 8 bases matching TRBD1. Trimming removed 1 base from V and 4 bases from J; junction bases left unmatched: 2. This CDR3 has 15 amino acids. Germline V gene data show CDR1 as LGHDT and CDR2 as YNNKEL (reference sequence). The CDR3 DNA is TGTGCCAGCAGCCAAGGGACAGGGTTTAATGAAAAACTGTTTTTT. Translating it yields CASSQGTGFNEKLFF.

The J gene is TRBJ2-2, the V gene TRBV3-1; maybe TRBD2 (6 bases). Per the germline V gene, CDR1 is LGHDT and CDR2 is YNNKEL (reference sequence). Trimming shortened V by 1 base and J by 4 bases, and 13 bases separated the two germline ends. The CDR3 is 16 amino acids. CDR3: CASSQGAREATGELFF. The DNA of the CDR3 is TGTGCCAGCAGCCAAGGGGCCAGGGAGGCCACCGGGGAGCTGTTTTTT.

In this sample, this clonotype turned up a few times. The genes are TRBV7-2 and TRBJ2-5; D not resolved. Trimming pared 3 bases from V and 2 bases from J, leaving 13 bases between. The CDR3 runs 15 residues. Germline assignment: CDR1 SGHTA and CDR2 FQGNSA. The CDR3 here is CASSFDKPIQETQYF. The CDR3 region has the DNA TGTGCCAGCAGCTTTGACAAGCCTATTCAAGAGACCCAGTACTTC.

This sequence joins TRBV9 and TRBJ1-6, with D tentatively TRBD1 (6 bases). Trimming cost V 0 bases and J 11 bases, with 18 bases left between them. The CDR3 is 16 residues long. The germline CDR1 and CDR2 sequences are SGDLS and YYNGEE. The chain's CDR3 is CASSVGSNREGAPLHF. The CDR3 DNA follows: TGTGCCAGCAGCGTAGGGTCCAACAGGGAGGGGGCACCCCTCCACTTT.

This clonotype was seen many times. This CDR3 reads CASSSKAGDNNQPQHF. As DNA, the CDR3 is TGTGCCAGCAGCTCCAAGGCAGGGGACAACAATCAGCCCCAGCATTTT. The V and J genes are TRBV7-9 and TRBJ1-5; D is possibly TRBD1 (6 bases). The CDR3 contains 16 residues. V was cut by 4 bases and J by 3 bases, with 16 bases left in between. Germline V lookup: CDR1 SEHNR, CDR2 FQNEAQ (reference sequence).

This sequence joins TRBV2 and TRBJ2-7, with 8 bases that match TRBD1. Germline values: CDR1 SNHLY, CDR2 FYNNEI. The CDR3 contains 14 residues. J was trimmed by 6 bases and V by 4 bases; bases with no gene match: 8. The DNA of the CDR3 is TGTGCCAGCAGTGCCGGACAGGGAAGCGGCGAGCAGTACGTC. It translates to CASSAGQGSGEQYV.

This clonotype was recorded a few times. V gene TRBV2 combines with J gene TRBJ2-1; D unclear. Germline CDR1 and CDR2: SNHLY and FYNNEI. The length of the CDR3 is 11 residues. The V and J ends lost 3 bases and 8 bases respectively, with 5 bases between them. The CDR3 sequence is CASSDGDEQFF. The CDR3 DNA is TGTGCCAGCAGTGATGGGGATGAGCAGTTCTTC.

This clonotype was picked up a small number of times. The V gene is TRBV20-1, the J gene TRBJ1-1, with TRBD1 matching over 7 bases. Germline CDR1 reads DFQATT; CDR2 reads SNEGSKA (reference sequence). The CDR3 has 16 residues. The V segment lost 4 bases and the J segment 3 bases; nucleotides outside the gene matches: 14. CDR3 in DNA: TGCAGTGCTACGCCCCTAGGAGGGGGCCGGGACACTGAAGCTTTCTTT. It specifies CSATPLGGGRDTEAFF.

This clonotype was seen many times. This chain connects TRBV14 to TRBJ2-1, with 11 bases matching TRBD2. The V gene's germline CDR1 is SGHDN and CDR2 FVKESK. V lost 4 bases to trimming and J lost 4 bases; unmatched junction nucleotides: 0. There are 14 residues in the CDR3. DNA for the CDR3: TGTGCCAGCAGCCCTAGCGGGGGGTACAATGAGCAGTTCTTC. Amino acid sequence: CASSPSGGYNEQFF.

This clonotype was detected ten times or more. The V and J genes are TRBV28 and TRBJ1-2, with D unresolved. The CDR3 runs 15 residues. In germline, CDR1 is MDHEN, CDR2 SYDVKM. Trimming took off 5 bases at V and 7 bases at J, with 20 bases between the two ends. CDR3 loop: CASSVLKGDLFGYTF. The CDR3 coding sequence is TGTGCCAGCAGTGTGTTAAAGGGCGACCTTTTTGGCTACACCTTC.

This clonotype was observed a few times. The CDR3 loop is CASSFSRADNSPLHF. The CDR3 nucleotides are TGTGCCAGCAGCTTCAGCCGGGCCGATAATTCACCCCTCCACTTT. This sequence joins TRBV7-2 and TRBJ1-6; D is unresolved. CDR3 length: 15 amino acids. CDR1 SGHTA and CDR2 FQGNSA come from the germline V gene. V dropped 3 bases and J dropped 5 bases, with 11 bases sitting between them.

The chain is built from TRBV12-3 or TRBV12-4 and TRBJ1-4, with D tentatively TRBD1 (5 bases). V shed 3 bases and J shed 8 bases, with 16 bases lying between them. The CDR3 runs to 15 residues. The CDR3 DNA is TGTGCCAGCAGTTTGTGGGGAGGGGTTTCGGAAAAACTGTTTTTT. Its protein product is CASSLWGGVSEKLFF.

This clonotype was picked up many times. CDR3 protein: CASSITGGDTEAFF. The CDR3 DNA sequence: TGTGCCAGCAGCATAACAGGGGGTGACACTGAAGCTTTCTTT. The V and J genes are TRBV5-8 and TRBJ1-1; TRBD1 matches 8 bases. The ends lost 4 bases at V and 3 bases at J; junction bases unmatched: 5. The CDR3 extends over 14 amino acids. Germline V gene data show CDR1 as SGHTS and CDR2 as YDEGEE.